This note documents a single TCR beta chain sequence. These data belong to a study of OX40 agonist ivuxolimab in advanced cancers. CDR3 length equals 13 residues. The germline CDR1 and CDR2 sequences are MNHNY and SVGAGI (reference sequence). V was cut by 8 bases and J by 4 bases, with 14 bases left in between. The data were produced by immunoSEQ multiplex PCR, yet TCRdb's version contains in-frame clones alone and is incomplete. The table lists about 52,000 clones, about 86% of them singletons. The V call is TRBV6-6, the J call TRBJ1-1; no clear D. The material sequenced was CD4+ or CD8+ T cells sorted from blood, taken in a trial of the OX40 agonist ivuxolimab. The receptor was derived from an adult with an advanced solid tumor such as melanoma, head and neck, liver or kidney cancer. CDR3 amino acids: CASLFEWGTEAFF. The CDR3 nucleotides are TGTGCCAGCCTGTTTGAGTGGGGCACTGAAGCTTTCTTT.